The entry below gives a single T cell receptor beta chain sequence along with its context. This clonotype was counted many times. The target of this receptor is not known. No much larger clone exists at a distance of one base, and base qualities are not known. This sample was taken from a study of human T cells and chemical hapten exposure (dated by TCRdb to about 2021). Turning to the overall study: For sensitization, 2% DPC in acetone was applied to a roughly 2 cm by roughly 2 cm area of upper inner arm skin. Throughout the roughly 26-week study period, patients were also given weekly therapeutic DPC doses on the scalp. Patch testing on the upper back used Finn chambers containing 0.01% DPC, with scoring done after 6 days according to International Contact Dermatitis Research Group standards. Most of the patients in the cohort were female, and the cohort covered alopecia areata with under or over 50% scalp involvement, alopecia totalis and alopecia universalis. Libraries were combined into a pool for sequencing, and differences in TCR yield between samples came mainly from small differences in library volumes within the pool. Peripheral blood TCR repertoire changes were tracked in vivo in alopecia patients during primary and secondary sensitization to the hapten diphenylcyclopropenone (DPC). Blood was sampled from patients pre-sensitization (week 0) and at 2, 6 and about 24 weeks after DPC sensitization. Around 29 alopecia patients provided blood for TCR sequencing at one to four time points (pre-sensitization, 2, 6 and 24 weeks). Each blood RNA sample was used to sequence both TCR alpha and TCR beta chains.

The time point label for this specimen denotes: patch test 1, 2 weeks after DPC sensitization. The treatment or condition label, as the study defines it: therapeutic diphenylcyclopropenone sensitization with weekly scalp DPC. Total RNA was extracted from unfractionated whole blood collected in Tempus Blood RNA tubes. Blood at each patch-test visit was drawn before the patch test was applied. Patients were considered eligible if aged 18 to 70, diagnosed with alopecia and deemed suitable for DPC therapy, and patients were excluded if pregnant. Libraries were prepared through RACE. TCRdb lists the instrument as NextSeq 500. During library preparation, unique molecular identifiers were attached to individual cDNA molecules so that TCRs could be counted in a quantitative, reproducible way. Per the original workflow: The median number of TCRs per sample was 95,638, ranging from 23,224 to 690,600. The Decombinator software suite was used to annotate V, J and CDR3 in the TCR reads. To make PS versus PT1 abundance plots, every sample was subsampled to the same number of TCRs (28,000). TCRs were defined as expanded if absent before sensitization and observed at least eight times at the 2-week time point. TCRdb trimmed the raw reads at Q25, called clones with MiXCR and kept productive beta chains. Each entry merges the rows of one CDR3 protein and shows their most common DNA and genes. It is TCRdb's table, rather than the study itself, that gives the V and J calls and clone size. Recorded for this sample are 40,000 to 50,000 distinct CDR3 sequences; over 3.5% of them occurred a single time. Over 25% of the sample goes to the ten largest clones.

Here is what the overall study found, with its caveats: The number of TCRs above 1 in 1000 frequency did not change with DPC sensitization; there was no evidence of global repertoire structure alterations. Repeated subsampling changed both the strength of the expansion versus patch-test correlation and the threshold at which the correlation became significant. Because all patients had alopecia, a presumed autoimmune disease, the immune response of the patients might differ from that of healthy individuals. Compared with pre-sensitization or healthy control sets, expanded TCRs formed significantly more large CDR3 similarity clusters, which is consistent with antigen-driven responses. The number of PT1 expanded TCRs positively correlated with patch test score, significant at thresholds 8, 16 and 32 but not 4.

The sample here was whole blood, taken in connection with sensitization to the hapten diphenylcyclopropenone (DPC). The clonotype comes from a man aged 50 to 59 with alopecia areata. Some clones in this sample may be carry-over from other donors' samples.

The CDR3 amino acid sequence is: CASTAGFGDEQYF. Read as DNA, the sequence is TGTGCCAGCACCGCGGGGTTCGGGGACGAGCAGTACTTC. The V and J segments used are TRBV12-3 or TRBV12-4 and TRBJ2-7; the D region possibly corresponds to TRBD2 (6 bases align). V is reduced by 7 bases and J by 5 bases, leaving a spacing of 15 bases between them. From the cysteine up to the phenylalanine, the CDR3 has a length of 13 residues. Only CDR3 DNA remains: 39 bases, in frame from the first base.